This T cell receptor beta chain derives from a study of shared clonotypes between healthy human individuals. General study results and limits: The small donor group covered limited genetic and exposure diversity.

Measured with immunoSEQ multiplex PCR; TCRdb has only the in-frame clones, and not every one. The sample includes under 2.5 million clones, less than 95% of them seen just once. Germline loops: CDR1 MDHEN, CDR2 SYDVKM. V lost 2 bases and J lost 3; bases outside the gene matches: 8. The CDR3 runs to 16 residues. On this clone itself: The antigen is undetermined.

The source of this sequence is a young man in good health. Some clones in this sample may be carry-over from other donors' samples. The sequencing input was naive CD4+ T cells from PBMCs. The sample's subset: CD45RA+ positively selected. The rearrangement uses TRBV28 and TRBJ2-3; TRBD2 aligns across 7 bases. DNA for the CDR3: TGTGCCAGCAGTTTAACTGCGGCGGGAGCGACAGATACGCAGTATTTT. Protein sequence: CASSLTAAGATDTQYF.